These 15 T cell receptor beta chains share one sample of origin, sequenced in a study of T cells after yellow fever vaccination (dated by TCRdb to the late 2010s). The library was generated by 5' RACE. Sequencing used an Illumina HiSeq 2500. Clones were called with MiXCR by TCRdb after fastp trimmed the public reads at Q25, and only in-frame beta chains were retained. One record per CDR3 amino acid sequence lists the most common genes and DNA. For this sample there are about 360,000 distinct CDR3 sequences; over 5% appear just once. Of the sample, roughly 15% is held by the ten largest clones. Reading the label with the study, this specimen's treatment or condition is: live attenuated yellow fever vaccine strain. Source: PBMCs, taken 5 days after the yellow fever booster vaccination. Source of these receptors: a young man who received the YFV17D yellow fever vaccine.

J is TRBJ2-1 and V is TRBV6-2 or TRBV6-3; D perhaps matches TRBD2 (5 bases). Looked up from germline, CDR1 is MNHEY and CDR2 is SVGEGT. Deletions cut 7 bases from V and 0 bases from J, with 16 bases between. This CDR3 has 16 residues. Here the CDR3 DNA reads TGTGCCAGCACCAGCGGAAGGCTGGGCTCCTACAATGAGCAGTTCTTC. Residues: CASTSGRLGSYNEQFF.

V gene TRBV5-6 combines with J gene TRBJ2-1; D perhaps matches TRBD1 (6 bases). The CDR3 totals 18 residues. Germline CDR1 reads SGHDT; CDR2 reads YYEEEE. The V end lost 3 bases, the J end lost 0 bases, and 19 bases lay between the germline ends. CDR3 bases: TGTGCCAGCAGCTCCCAGAGGTCAGGGGTCATCTCCTACAATGAGCAGTTCTTC. Protein: CASSSQRSGVISYNEQFF. Full variable domain (missing parts from reference TRBV5-6 and TRBJ2-1): DAGVTQSPTHLIKTRGQQVTLRCSPKSGHDTVSWYQQALGQGPQFIFQYYEEEERQRGNFPDRFSGHQFPNYSSELNVNALLLGDSALYLCASSSQRSGVISYNEQFFGPGTRLTVL.

This chain links TRBV4-3 with TRBJ2-1; 8 bases match TRBD2. The CDR3 contains 17 residues. J was trimmed by 4 bases and V by 1 base; bases with no gene match: 9. CDR1 is LGHNA and CDR2 is YSLEER in the germline V gene. The CDR3 nucleotides read TGCGCCAGCAGCCAAGTCTGGGCGGGAGGACATTACAATGAGCAGTTCTTC. Its translation is CASSQVWAGGHYNEQFF.

This clonotype was counted at least ten times. This rearrangement joins TRBV7-2 to TRBJ2-7; D is perhaps TRBD2 (5 bases). There are 13 residues in the CDR3. V shed 4 bases and J shed 7 bases, with 14 bases lying between them. Germline V gives CDR1 SGHTA, CDR2 FQGNSA. CDR3 DNA sequence: TGTGCCAGCAGCTCAGGACTTTCCAGTGAGCAGTACTTC. Its translation: CASSSGLSSEQYF. Looking up the rest from reference TRBV7-2 and TRBJ2-7 gives the full variable domain: GAGVSQSPSNKVTEKGKDVELRCDPISGHTALYWYRQSLGQGLEFLIYFQGNSAPDKSGLPSDRFSAERTGGSVSTLTIQRTQQEDSAVYLCASSSGLSSEQYFGPGTRLTVT.

This clonotype was seen many times. This chain joins TRBV19 and TRBJ2-1, with D perhaps matching TRBD2 (5 bases). Trimming took off 6 bases at V and 4 bases at J, with 10 bases between the two ends. Germline V CDR1 and CDR2: LNHDA, SQIVND (reference sequence). The CDR3 consists of 13 residues. The CDR3 sequence: CASRRDQYNEQFF. CDR3 in DNA: TGTGCCAGTAGGAGGGATCAATACAATGAGCAGTTCTTC.

This clonotype was seen a few times. The chain couples TRBV20-1 to TRBJ2-7, with D maybe TRBD2 (5 bases). In germline, CDR1 is DFQATT, CDR2 SNEGSKA (reference sequence). The CDR3 loop spans 15 amino acids. V lost 6 bases and J 9 bases, leaving 27 bases between the germline ends. The CDR3 nucleotides are TGCAGTGCAGTCGTCCAGGCAAACCAAAAAAGCGGGCAGTACTTC. Protein product: CSAVVQANQKSGQYF.

V usage is TRBV11-2 and J usage is TRBJ2-1; TRBD1 matches at 10 bases. Looked up from germline, CDR1 is SGHAT and CDR2 is FQNNGV. V lost 5 bases and J lost 5; bases outside the gene matches: 6. This CDR3 has 15 amino acids. Here the CDR3 DNA reads TGTGCCAGCAGCACCAGCGGACAGGGGGACAATGAGCAGTTCTTC. Residues: CASSTSGQGDNEQFF.

This clonotype was found many times. The V gene is TRBV28, the J gene TRBJ1-1; D ambiguous. Trimming took off 6 bases at V and 2 bases at J, with 22 bases between the two ends. There are 17 residues in the CDR3. Germline V gene data show CDR1 as MDHEN and CDR2 as SYDVKM. CDR3 in DNA: TGTGCCAGCAGCACGCTCCCCGGGGTGAACAAAAACACTGAAGCTTTCTTT. This encodes CASSTLPGVNKNTEAFF. The full variable domain, with the rest looked up from reference TRBV28 and TRBJ1-1, is DVKVTQSSRYLVKRTGEKVFLECVQDMDHENMFWYRQDPGLGLRLIYFSYDVKMKEKGDIPEGYSVSREKKERFSLILESASTNQTSMYLCASSTLPGVNKNTEAFFGQGTRLTVV.

This clonotype appeared many times. V is TRBV20-1 and J is TRBJ2-4; TRBD2 aligns across 12 bases. The CDR3 spans 15 residues. V gave up 6 bases and J gave up 7 bases; unmatched junction bases: 10. The germline gives CDR1 DFQATT, CDR2 SNEGSKA (reference sequence). CDR3 nucleotide sequence: TGCAGTGCCTTCGGGACTAGCGGGTTTAGGAACATTCAGTACTTC. Translation: CSAFGTSGFRNIQYF.

V is TRBV20-1 and J is TRBJ2-3, with TRBD2 identical over 8 bases. The CDR3 contains 15 residues. CDR1 DFQATT and CDR2 SNEGSKA come from the germline V gene (reference sequence). The DNA of the CDR3 is TGCTGTGTCCGGGGGGTGGAGCGGGAGTCAGCTCCGCAGTATTTT. Protein product: CCVRGVERESAPQYF.

The chain employs TRBV12-3 or TRBV12-4 and TRBJ2-3; possibly TRBD2 for D (5 bases). This CDR3 spans 13 amino acids. The V end was cut by 3 bases, the J end by 5 bases, with 9 bases between. The CDR3 spells CASSFWAGDTQYF. The CDR3 nucleotides are TGTGCCAGCAGTTTTTGGGCGGGAGATACGCAGTATTTT.

The CDR3 is CASSQDANQPQHF. In DNA form, the CDR3 reads TGTGCCAGCAGCCAAGATGCCAATCAGCCCCAGCATTTT. V usage is TRBV14 and J usage is TRBJ1-5; D is unresolved. There are 13 residues in the CDR3. The V end was cut by 0 bases, the J end by 3 bases, with 3 bases between. The germline V gene has CDR1 SGHDN and CDR2 FVKESK.

This clonotype has a handful of counts. This chain joins TRBV7-2 and TRBJ1-2; TRBD1 agrees at 7 bases. The germline gives CDR1 SGHTA, CDR2 FQGNSA. J was trimmed by 8 bases and V by 6 bases; bases with no gene match: 9. The CDR3 runs 13 residues. CDR3 protein: CASRHRTGWGYTF. The CDR3 region has the DNA TGTGCCAGCAGACACCGGACAGGATGGGGCTACACCTTC.

This clonotype was seen many times. The genes are TRBV5-1 and TRBJ1-4; no clear D gene. The CDR3 extends over 12 amino acids. Germline CDR1 SGHRS, CDR2 YFSETQ. The V end was cut by 5 bases, the J end by 6 bases, with 8 bases between. CDR3 nucleotide sequence: TGCGCCAGCAGACAGTGGGATGAAAAACTGTTTTTT. It encodes CASRQWDEKLFF.

This clonotype was detected many times. CDR3 DNA: TGTGCCAGCAGTTTCCAGGGAAGAGATACGCAGTATTTT. This sequence encodes CASSFQGRDTQYF. This chain connects TRBV27 to TRBJ2-3; tentative D call: TRBD1 (5 bases). The CDR3 covers 13 residues. V lost 3 bases and J lost 5, with 9 bases in between. The germline CDR1 and CDR2 sequences are MNHEY and SMNVEV (reference sequence).